This entry lists 31 T cell receptor beta chains sequenced from one sample in a study of cytomegalovirus exposure and HLA in healthy donors. The PCR had 60 Vbeta and 13 Jbeta primers. Assay used: immunoSEQ multiplex PCR; TCRdb lists only in-frame clones, some missing. This sample has roughly 120,000 clones, with about 72% found just once. Sequencing was performed on PBMCs. Every receptor here comes from a man younger than 40 in good health and CMV-seropositive.

This clone was detected only a few times. The chain combines TRBV7-3 with TRBJ2-1, with 7 nucleotides matching TRBD2. Germline loops: CDR1 SGHTA, CDR2 FQGTGA. Trimming took 4 bases from V and 9 from J; bases not matched to a gene: 12. The CDR3 is 15 residues long. The CDR3 spells CASSYRGVGSGEQFF. The DNA of the CDR3 is TGTGCCAGCAGCTACCGGGGGGTCGGGAGTGGTGAGCAGTTCTTC.

This clone came up once. The CDR3 reads CATSRDLALAYEQYF. For the CDR3, the DNA is TGTGCCACCAGCAGAGATTTGGCCCTAGCCTACGAGCAGTACTTC. The chain links TRBV15 to TRBJ2-7; D is uncertain. The CDR3 covers 15 residues. Trimming removed 0 bases at V and 2 bases at J, with 11 bases between. From germline, CDR1 is LNHNV and CDR2 YYDKDF (reference sequence).

V and J are TRBV28 and TRBJ1-5; a possible D gene is TRBD1 (5 bases). The V and J ends lost 4 bases and 5 bases respectively, with 24 bases between them. In germline, CDR1 is MDHEN, CDR2 SYDVKM. The CDR3 is 18 amino acids. The CDR3 sequence is CASSSPLRTGHHHQPQHF. The CDR3 nucleotides read TGTGCCAGCAGTTCCCCCCTACGCACAGGCCACCATCATCAGCCCCAGCATTTT.

CDR3 nucleotide sequence: TGTGCCAGCAGCTTAGTTATTGGCGGTTTCGACACTGAAGCTTTCTTT. It is translated as CASSLVIGGFDTEAFF. The chain links TRBV7-9 to TRBJ1-1; D unclear. The CDR3 is made up of 16 amino acids. Germline CDR1 is SEHNR and CDR2 is FQNEAQ (reference sequence). Trimming removed 1 base from V and 3 bases from J, with 15 bases in between.

This rearrangement joins TRBV28 to TRBJ2-5; 9 nucleotides agree with TRBD1. CDR3 size: 16 residues. Germline CDR1 and CDR2: MDHEN and SYDVKM. V dropped 7 bases and J dropped 2; count of bases not matched to a gene: 11. The CDR3 is CASTNRGRSGQETQYF. The CDR3 DNA is TGTGCCAGCACGAACAGGGGGCGCTCGGGTCAAGAGACCCAGTACTTC.

The V and J genes are TRBV6-6 and TRBJ2-2; 7 nucleotides agree with TRBD1. CDR3 length: 16 residues. V was pared by 5 bases and J by 4 bases, with 10 bases of the junction left unmatched. Germline loops: CDR1 MNHNY, CDR2 SVGAGI (reference sequence). The CDR3 DNA follows: TGTGCCAGCAGTGTGGACGGGTACAGGGGCACCGGGGAGCTGTTTTTT. Translating it yields CASSVDGYRGTGELFF.

This chain uses TRBV27 with TRBJ2-7; the D gene is possibly TRBD2 (5 bases). Germline assignment: CDR1 MNHEY and CDR2 SMNVEV (reference sequence). Deletions cut 3 bases from V and 9 bases from J, with 18 bases between. CDR3 length equals 14 residues. CDR3 amino acids: CASSFVAGNAGQYF. DNA of the CDR3: TGTGCCAGCAGTTTTGTAGCCGGGAACGCCGGGCAGTACTTC.

On this clone itself: Germline and junction disagree at one end, which may indicate a read error. V gene TRBV7-9 combines with J gene TRBJ1-5; D gene unclear. The CDR3 spans 13 residues. Looked up from germline, CDR1 is SEHNR and CDR2 is FQNEAQ (reference sequence). The CDR3 spells CSSSFGSGQPQHF. The CDR3, as DNA: TGTTCCAGCAGCTTTGGGTCGGGGCAGCCCCAGCATTTT.

This clone was detected a few times. The chain joins TRBV14 to TRBJ2-5; 9 nucleotides agree with TRBD1. In germline, CDR1 is SGHDN, CDR2 FVKESK. V shed 4 bases, J shed 3 bases, and the junction held 0 bases outside the gene matches. The CDR3 has 13 amino acids. The CDR3 is CASSRDREETQYF. The CDR3 DNA reads TGTGCCAGCAGCCGGGACAGGGAAGAGACCCAGTACTTC.

The chain joins TRBV5-1 to TRBJ1-4, with D hard to call. The germline CDR1 and CDR2 sequences are SGHRS and YFSETQ. Deletions cut 4 bases from V and 1 base from J, with 11 bases between. The CDR3 is 15 amino acids. CDR3 loop: CASSIGRGTNEKLFF. CDR3 sequence (DNA): TGCGCCAGCAGCATTGGTCGGGGAACTAATGAAAAACTGTTTTTT.

This chain uses TRBV7-2 with TRBJ2-2, with no clear D. The CDR3 spans 14 residues. Germline V gene data show CDR1 as SGHTA and CDR2 as FQGNSA. V was trimmed by 2 bases and J by 1 base, leaving 5 bases between them. This CDR3 is CASSLPVNTGELFF. CDR3 DNA: TGTGCCAGCAGCTTACCAGTGAACACCGGGGAGCTGTTTTTT.

To note about this clone: A junction boundary mismatches the germline segment, possibly from a read error. J is TRBJ2-1 and V is TRBV7-7; 8 nucleotides match TRBD2. Germline CDR1 is SSHAT and CDR2 is FNYEAQ (reference sequence). There are 14 residues in the CDR3. CDR3 sequence (DNA): TGTGCTAGCAGCTTAGGAGCGGGAGCTAATGAGCAGTTCTTC. It translates to CASSLGAGANEQFF.

The V and J genes are TRBV27 and TRBJ1-1, with 8 bases that match TRBD1. V was pared by 4 bases and J by 4 bases, with 5 bases of the junction left unmatched. The germline V gene encodes CDR1 MNHEY and CDR2 SMNVEV (reference sequence). This CDR3 is 14 amino acids long. CDR3 DNA sequence: TGTGCCAGCAGTTCGGACAGGGTTGGCACTGAAGCTTTCTTT. This translates into CASSSDRVGTEAFF.

The chain uses TRBV10-3 and TRBJ2-7, with D possibly TRBD2 on 6 matching bases. Germline V CDR1 and CDR2: ENHRY, SYGVKD. The CDR3 runs 15 residues. Trimming left V 3 bases short and J 3 bases short, with 15 bases between. This CDR3 reads CAISDLVRRGYEQYF. CDR3 in DNA: TGTGCCATCAGTGATTTAGTGAGGAGGGGCTACGAGCAGTACTTC.

The rearrangement uses TRBV19 and TRBJ2-5, with a weak D call TRBD2 (6 bases). This CDR3 comprises 10 residues. Trimming left V 8 bases short and J 5 bases short, with 6 bases between. Germline lookup yields CDR1 LNHDA and CDR2 SQIVND (reference sequence). The DNA of the CDR3 is TGTGCCAGTGGGGGGGAGACCCAGTACTTC. Amino acids: CASGGETQYF.

This rearrangement joins TRBV29-1 to TRBJ1-4; 11 bases align to TRBD1. Per germline, CDR1 SQVTM and CDR2 ANQGSEA. This CDR3 is built from 13 residues. After removal of 5 bases from V and 7 bases from J, the junction contained 3 bases not matched to a gene. CDR3 loop: CSVTGQGGEKLFF. The CDR3 coding sequence is TGCAGCGTTACGGGACAGGGGGGTGAAAAACTGTTTTTT.

V gene TRBV5-1 combines with J gene TRBJ2-7; 7 nucleotides match TRBD1. J lost 2 bases, V lost 3 bases, and 2 bases had no gene match. In germline, CDR1 is SGHRS, CDR2 YFSETQ. The CDR3 runs to 13 residues. The CDR3: CASSWTGTYEQYF. CDR3 coding DNA: TGCGCCAGCAGCTGGACAGGAACCTACGAGCAGTACTTC.

The rearrangement uses TRBV4-2 and TRBJ2-7; 10 nucleotides align to TRBD2. The CDR3 is 15 amino acids. CDR1 LGHNA and CDR2 YNFKEQ come from the germline V gene. V was clipped by 4 bases and J by 0 bases; unmatched bases: 3. CDR3 loop: CASSLRTSGSYEQYF. The CDR3 bases are TGTGCCAGCAGCCTACGGACTAGCGGCTCCTACGAGCAGTACTTC.

This clone was picked up one time. The CDR3 reads CASSEVWDSYTNEQFF. Here the CDR3 DNA reads TGTGCCAGCAGTGAGGTTTGGGACTCCTATACAAATGAGCAGTTCTTC. The chain uses TRBV2 and TRBJ2-1, with D maybe TRBD2 (6 bases). Germline V gene lookup returns CDR1 SNHLY and CDR2 FYNNEI. The germline V and J ends were trimmed by 3 bases and 7 bases, with 19 bases remaining between them. The CDR3 runs to 16 residues.

J is TRBJ2-2 and V is TRBV6-1, with 8 bases aligning to TRBD1. Per germline, CDR1 MNHNS and CDR2 SASEGT. J gave up 4 bases and V 5 bases, and 6 bases lay outside the gene matches. The length of the CDR3 is 15 residues. The CDR3 reads CASSRTGSRTGELFF. The CDR3 nucleotides are TGTGCCAGCAGTAGGACAGGGAGTCGCACCGGGGAGCTGTTTTTT.

The chain carries TRBV7-9 and TRBJ1-2, with 10 bases lining up with TRBD1. Germline V lookup: CDR1 SEHNR, CDR2 FQNEAQ (reference sequence). With 5 bases clipped from V and 8 bases from J, the junction kept 5 bases outside the gene matches. This CDR3 region has 13 residues. CDR3 residues: CASSRDRGRGYTF. The CDR3 region has the DNA TGTGCCAGCAGCCGCGACAGGGGGCGAGGCTACACCTTC.

This clone was counted a few times. The CDR3 sequence: CASSLDIKREDVSYEQYF. CDR3 bases: TGTGCCAGCAGCTTAGATATAAAGCGGGAGGACGTCTCCTACGAGCAGTACTTC. The chain combines TRBV11-3 with TRBJ2-7; 9 bases agree with TRBD2. V was clipped by 0 bases and J by 0 bases; unmatched bases: 9. Per germline, CDR1 SGHNT and CDR2 YENEEA. The CDR3 spans 18 residues.

The genes are TRBV13 and TRBJ2-3; 9 bases line up with TRBD2. CDR1 and CDR2 from the germline V gene are PRHDT and FYEKMQ (reference sequence). Germline trimming cut 5 bases from V and 0 bases from J; bases unmatched to any gene: 9. There are 17 residues in the CDR3. The CDR3 is CASSQRRLAGSTDTQYF. CDR3 bases: TGTGCCAGCAGCCAAAGGCGTCTAGCGGGGAGCACAGATACGCAGTATTTT.

This clone was detected once. The CDR3, as DNA: TGTGCCAGCAGCCCTCTCGCGGCTACTAGCACAGATACGCAGTATTTT. Amino acid sequence: CASSPLAATSTDTQYF. This chain connects TRBV5-4 to TRBJ2-3, with D uncertain. This CDR3 has 16 residues. Germline CDR1 is SGHNT and CDR2 is YYREEE (reference sequence). With 4 bases removed from V and 0 bases from J, the gap between germline ends came to 15 bases.

This chain joins TRBV6-4 and TRBJ2-7; 13 bases line up with TRBD2. The CDR3 covers 21 residues. The V segment lost 0 bases and the J segment 2 bases; nucleotides outside the gene matches: 16. Per the germline V gene, CDR1 is MRHNA and CDR2 is SNTAGT. For the CDR3, the DNA is TGTGCCAGCAGTGACTCGAGTCCAGGGATACTAGCGGGAGGGTCGGCCTACGAGCAGTACTTC. Its translation: CASSDSSPGILAGGSAYEQYF.

A few counts support this clone. The V and J genes are TRBV28 and TRBJ2-1; 12 bases line up with TRBD2. V was pared by 6 bases and J by 6 bases, with 6 bases of the junction left unmatched. CDR1 is MDHEN, CDR2 SYDVKM, per germline. There are 15 residues in the CDR3. CDR3 amino acids: CASRSLAGGPNEQFF. Written as DNA, the CDR3 is TGTGCCAGCAGATCCCTAGCGGGAGGGCCCAATGAGCAGTTCTTC.

The chain carries TRBV7-2 and TRBJ1-3; no clear D. This CDR3 contains 19 residues. Germline V gene sequence: CDR1 SGHTA, CDR2 FQGNSA. Trimming removed 2 bases at V and 0 bases at J, with 20 bases between. In DNA, the CDR3 is TGTGCCAGCAGCTTACCCCCGTGGCGGATTCTTAGCTCTGGAAACACCATATATTTT. Protein: CASSLPPWRILSSGNTIYF.

This clone was counted once. The rearrangement uses TRBV5-1 and TRBJ1-2; D ambiguous. V gave up 0 bases and J gave up 4 bases, with 16 bases separating them. Germline loops: CDR1 SGHRS, CDR2 YFSETQ. This CDR3 comprises 16 residues. This chain's CDR3 is CASSLEAADGLYGYTF. For the CDR3, the DNA is TGCGCCAGCAGCTTGGAGGCGGCGGACGGACTCTATGGCTACACCTTC.

J is TRBJ1-2 and V is TRBV6-6; 9 bases align to TRBD1. CDR3 length: 16 amino acids. Germline CDR1 is MNHNY and CDR2 is SVGAGI (reference sequence). J lost 4 bases, V lost 2 bases, and 8 bases had no gene match. CDR3 sequence reads: CASSYPETGGSYGYTF. The CDR3 DNA sequence: TGTGCCAGCAGTTACCCAGAGACAGGGGGAAGCTATGGCTACACCTTC.

V is TRBV5-4 and J is TRBJ2-5; 7 nucleotides align to TRBD2. The CDR3 runs to 16 residues. Looked up from germline, CDR1 is SGHNT and CDR2 is YYREEE (reference sequence). V trimming: 0 bases; J trimming: 2 bases; junction bases outside the gene matches: 7. CDR3 sequence reads: CASSLAGASGQETQYF. In DNA, the CDR3 is TGTGCCAGCAGCTTGGCCGGGGCTAGCGGTCAAGAGACCCAGTACTTC.

This chain connects TRBV29-1 to TRBJ1-5, with no clear D. V was clipped by 6 bases and J by 1 base, with 10 bases between them. Germline CDR1 is SQVTM and CDR2 is ANQGSEA. This CDR3 is built from 13 residues. CDR3 protein: CSVLEQSNQPQHF. The CDR3 DNA reads TGCAGCGTCTTGGAACAGAGCAATCAGCCCCAGCATTTT.